This TCR beta chain was identified in a study of technical replicates of blood from a few donors. This table comes from immunoSEQ multiplex PCR, and its TCRdb copy is limited to in-frame clones, with some not included. Here the sample spans 50,000 to 70,000 clones, around 88% being singletons. V gave up 1 base and J gave up 5 bases; unmatched junction bases: 14. Germline V CDR1 and CDR2: SEHNR, FQNEAQ (reference sequence). The CDR3 is made up of 19 amino acids. Sequencing was done on a sample of PBMCs. This sequence joins TRBV7-9 and TRBJ2-1; TRBD2 aligns across 10 bases. The clonotype originates from a human donor in good health. Some clones in this sample may be carry-over from other donors' samples. Here the CDR3 DNA reads TGTGCCAGCAGCTTAGGCCTAGCGGGGGCCAGGCCTTTGAACAATGAGCAGTTCTTC. This translates into CASSLGLAGARPLNNEQFF.